This T cell receptor (beta chain) is from a study of cytomegalovirus exposure and HLA in healthy donors. Notes on the study in general: Generally TCR sequences proved uncommon, though certain public TCRs appeared in numerous donors. Three chains linked to CMV were shown in vitro to be specific for CMV antigens. The tendency of first-cohort TCR clusters to co-occur in the roughly 130 validation repertoires emerged from a later analysis.

In the case of this clone: Its target is not known.

From germline, CDR1 is LGHNA and CDR2 YNFKEQ. CDR3 size: 16 residues. The J segment lost 4 bases and the V segment lost 5 bases, leaving 11 bases of the junction unmatched. The protocol was immunoSEQ multiplex PCR, while the TCRdb copy is restricted to in-frame clones and leaves out a portion. The profile shows about 220,000 clones, over 80% of them singletons. The study drew the donors from its approximately 110-subject validation cohort, separate from the approximately 670-subject first cohort. V usage is TRBV4-2 and J usage is TRBJ2-7; 10 nucleotides match TRBD2. The clonotype originates from a woman aged 18 to 35 in good health and CMV-seronegative. The source material was PBMCs. The CDR3 region has the DNA TGTGCCAGCAGCACCTCTGAAACTAGCGGGGAGTACGAGCAGTACTTC. It is translated as CASSTSETSGEYEQYF.